This TCR beta chain was sequenced for a study of beta chain features in type 1 diabetes (dated by TCRdb to between 2017 and 2018). Describing the broader study: Patients and healthy donors did not differ in mean age, gender distribution, total cell number or subset yield. A total of roughly 100,000,000 sorted cells were examined across all samples, and the number of cells per subset was strongly correlated with RNA yield. In the study, recently diagnosed type 1 diabetes patients and matched healthy donors were compared on the TCRB repertoires of their sorted circulating CD4+ T cell subsets. Regulatory and stem cell-like memory subsets were obtained from only 8 patients and about eight healthy donors, while naive and central memory subsets were obtained from all 30 or so donors.

Each donor gave one peripheral blood draw, averaging roughly 120 mL, which was collected into heparinised tubes. A BD FACSAria II and a panel including CD45RO, CCR7, CD25, CD127, CD95 and CD27 were used to sort naive, central memory, regulatory and stem cell-like memory CD4+ T cells. A purity above 98% was achieved for all sorted populations. PBMCs were isolated right away by Lymphoprep density gradient centrifugation and were stained directly, without culture. So that batch effects would be minimized, each experiment stained and sorted samples in pairs, pairing one healthy donor with one patient. This clone was recorded a few times. The target of this receptor is not known. Base-call qualities are not available, and no considerably larger clone is one nucleotide away. General study outcomes and caveats: Type 1 diabetes patients showed a moderate but significant shortening of TCRB CDR3 length in all four CD4+ subsets. Shorter templates might be favored by PCR, yet because patient and control samples were amplified and corrected together, any such skew would affect both groups equally. Because the HLA sub-analyses included only small numbers of individuals, any influence of HLA type on TCRB rearrangement was left unresolved. Sequencing cDNA rather than genomic DNA could over-represent highly expressing activated cells, although activation and CD3 levels did not differ between groups. The naive, central memory and regulatory TCRB repertoires appeared to resemble one another more closely among patients than among healthy donors. Fewer insertions and more nucleotide deletions at VDJ recombination sites were observed in patients with type 1 diabetes, implying thymic rearrangement abnormalities.

Reading the germline V gene gives CDR1 SGHTA and CDR2 FQGNSA. The CDR3 goes from the cysteine to the phenylalanine over 17 residues. Of all the DNA, just the CDR3 is kept, 51 bases in frame from base 1. Germline trimming amounts to 3 bases on V and 1 base on J, with 9 as the count of junction bases outside the gene matches. The entire amount of isolated RNA was reverse transcribed using the High Capacity cDNA Reverse Transcription Kit, so the sequenced TCRB transcripts were expressed ones. Deep immunoSEQ sequencing was performed on naive, central memory and regulatory T cell samples, with an average of roughly 3.6 million total reads per sample. Sorted cells were lysed in RLT buffer and RNA was extracted with DNase-treated RNeasy Micro or Mini kits, depending on cell number. Each cell subset was processed separately to prevent cross-contamination, with patient and healthy donor samples processed together. Using the immunoSEQ multiplex PCR, TCRB sequences were amplified from cDNA into 87-bp fragments spanning the CDR3 region. Sequencing of the amplicons was performed on the Illumina HiSeq platform. The authors' pipeline ran thus. Synthetic template baselines were used to correct PCR bias computationally, reads within Hamming distance 2 were collapsed, and singletons that could not be merged were discarded. Reads were aligned against IMGT to assign V, D and J genes, CDR3 length and insertions or deletions at six rearrangement sites. Within each subset, clonotype counts were normalized to sorted cell number, and only after that were true diversity and Gini coefficients computed with the tcR R package. The overlap coefficient, calculated on TCRB nucleotide sequences, was used to quantify repertoire sharing. The table was pulled from immuneACCESS by TCRdb, which kept in-frame rearrangements only. Such tables lose some clones; where checked, under half of the loss comes from unresolved V genes, and the rest has no known cause. V and J calls and clone size come straight from that table; D and trimming were deduced from the DNA. This sample holds over 150,000 clones; 6.5% to 8.5% were observed only once. The ten most abundant clones make up around 0.5% of the sample.

Sequencing was carried out using central memory CD4+ T cells from blood. This TCR was recovered from a man in his late teens or twenties with type 1 diabetes. The chain was built from TRBV7-2 and TRBJ2-5, with 9 central nucleotides matching TRBD2. The CDR3: CASSFNVLAGPQETQYF. Read as DNA, the sequence is TGTGCCAGCAGCTTTAATGTCCTAGCGGGACCCCAAGAGACCCAGTACTTC. The full variable domain, with segments outside the CDR3 supplied by the reference TRBV7-2 and TRBJ2-5 proteins, appears as GAGVSQSPSNKVTEKGKDVELRCDPISGHTALYWYRQSLGQGLEFLIYFQGNSAPDKSGLPSDRFSAERTGGSVSTLTIQRTQQEDSAVYLCASSFNVLAGPQETQYFGPGTRLLVL.